The clone carrying this T cell receptor (beta chain) was detected only a few times. Its antigen is not identified. TCRdb keeps only in-frame clones here, not all; method: immunoSEQ multiplex PCR. The profile shows several thousand clones, roughly 65% of them singletons. V was pared by 5 bases and J by 5 bases, with 8 bases of the junction left unmatched. Looked up from germline, CDR1 is SGDLS and CDR2 is YYNGEE. The CDR3 totals 14 residues. These data are taken from a study of CD8 T cell repertoires and HIV-1 epitope variants. About the research overall: T cells were stimulated with Twenty-five Gag and Nef peptides separately. Controls were a CMV, EBV and flu peptide pool, Ebola AY9 negative control, and no-peptide well. Tested: three Gag epitope families, Nef HW9 and YT9.

The study, taken as a whole, reports: Beta chains alone show antigen proliferation, not cytokine profile or function.

The chain is built from TRBV9 and TRBJ2-7, with 9 positions matching TRBD2. The clonotype originates from a male donor with HIV. The sample consisted of cultured CD8+ T cells derived from PBMCs. The CDR3 is CASSGGGGADEQYF. The CDR3 DNA reads as TGTGCCAGCAGTGGTGGCGGGGGGGCTGACGAGCAGTACTTC.